This T cell receptor beta chain was recovered during a study of technical replicates of blood from a few donors. Method: immunoSEQ multiplex PCR; TCRdb's copy keeps in-frame clones and lacks some. Among tens of thousands of clones listed, 70% to 90% were seen once. The V end was cut by 5 bases, the J end by 5 bases, with 15 bases between. Germline CDR1 and CDR2: SGHTA and FQGNSA. The CDR3 runs 15 residues. The clonotype was recovered from a human donor in good health. Some clones in this sample may be carry-over from other donors' samples. Input material: PBMCs. The chain employs TRBV7-2 and TRBJ2-2; perhaps TRBD1 as D (6 bases). This CDR3 reads CASSPQGLRTGELFF. CDR3 in DNA: TGTGCCAGCAGCCCACAGGGTTTAAGAACCGGGGAGCTGTTTTTT.